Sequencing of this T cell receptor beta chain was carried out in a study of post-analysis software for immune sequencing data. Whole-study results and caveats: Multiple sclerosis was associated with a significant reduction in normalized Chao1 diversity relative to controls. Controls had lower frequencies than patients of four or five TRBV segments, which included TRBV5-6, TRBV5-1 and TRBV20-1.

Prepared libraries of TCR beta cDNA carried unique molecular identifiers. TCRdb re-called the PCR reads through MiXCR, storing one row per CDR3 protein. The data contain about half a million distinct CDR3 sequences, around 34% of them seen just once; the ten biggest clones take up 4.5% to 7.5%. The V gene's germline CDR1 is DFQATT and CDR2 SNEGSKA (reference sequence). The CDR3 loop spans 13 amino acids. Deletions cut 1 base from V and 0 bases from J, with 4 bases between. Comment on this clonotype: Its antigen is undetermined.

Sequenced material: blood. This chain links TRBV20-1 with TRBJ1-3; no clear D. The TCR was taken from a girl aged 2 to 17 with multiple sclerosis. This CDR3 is CSARVSSGNTIYF. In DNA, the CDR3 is TGCAGTGCTAGAGTTAGCTCTGGAAACACCATATATTTT.